This TCR beta chain was captured in a study of cytomegalovirus exposure and HLA in healthy donors. With respect to this clone: The antigen remains unidentified.

General observations from the study: The study recorded about 160 TCR beta chains that were cytomegalovirus-associated. There were some public TCRs occurring in many donors, but most TCR sequences were rare. Subsequent analysis of the 120 or so validation repertoires found a tendency for first-cohort TCR clusters to co-occur. Testing in vitro showed three CMV-associated chains specific for CMV antigens.

Profiling relied on immunoSEQ multiplex PCR, and the TCRdb table lists in-frame clones only, not all of them. The table has 240,000 or so clones, 75% to 90% seen once. CDR3 length equals 17 residues. With V trimmed by 2 bases and J by 3 bases, 12 bases remained unmatched. The germline V gene has CDR1 MDHEN and CDR2 SYDVKM. The sample taken for sequencing was PBMCs. This sequence originates from a woman between 25 and 40 years old in good health and CMV-seropositive. The V call is TRBV28, the J call TRBJ2-7; 8 bases line up with TRBD1. The CDR3 bases are TGTGCCAGCAGTTTAGACACCAGGACAGGGAATATCTACGAGCAGTACTTC. Amino acids: CASSLDTRTGNIYEQYF.